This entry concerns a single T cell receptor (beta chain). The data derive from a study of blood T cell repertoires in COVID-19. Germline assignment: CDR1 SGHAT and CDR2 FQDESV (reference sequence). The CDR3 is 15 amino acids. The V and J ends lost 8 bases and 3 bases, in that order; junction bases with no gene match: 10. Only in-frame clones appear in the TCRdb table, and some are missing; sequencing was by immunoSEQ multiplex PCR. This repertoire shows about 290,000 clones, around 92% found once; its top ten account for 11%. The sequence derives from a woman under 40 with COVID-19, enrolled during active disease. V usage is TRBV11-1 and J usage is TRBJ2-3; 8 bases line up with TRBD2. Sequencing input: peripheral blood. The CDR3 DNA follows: TGTGCCAGCCTATGGGGGAGCGGGGGAACAGATACGCAGTATTTT. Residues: CASLWGSGGTDTQYF. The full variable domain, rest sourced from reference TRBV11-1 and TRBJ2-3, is EAEVAQSPRYKITEKSQAVAFWCDPISGHATLYWYRQILGQGPELLVQFQDESVVDDSQLPKDRFSAERLKGVDSTLKIQPAELGDSAMYLCASLWGSGGTDTQYFGPGTRLTVL.